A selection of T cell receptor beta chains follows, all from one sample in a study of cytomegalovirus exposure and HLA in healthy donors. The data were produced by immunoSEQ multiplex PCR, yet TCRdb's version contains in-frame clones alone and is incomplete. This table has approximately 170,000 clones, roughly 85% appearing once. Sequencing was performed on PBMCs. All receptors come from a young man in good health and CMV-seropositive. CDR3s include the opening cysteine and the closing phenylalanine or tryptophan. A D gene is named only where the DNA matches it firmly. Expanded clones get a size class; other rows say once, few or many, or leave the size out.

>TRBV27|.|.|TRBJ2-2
TGTGCCAGCAGTTTAACAGGAAAACAATCCGGGGAGCTGTTTTTT
CASSLTGKQSGELFF
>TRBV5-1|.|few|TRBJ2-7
TGCGCCAGCAGCCCGAGGGAGGAGCTGTACTTC
CASSPREELYF
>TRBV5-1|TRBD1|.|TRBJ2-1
TGCGCCAGCAGCCCAACGGACAGGCCCAATGAGCAGTTCTTC
CASSPTDRPNEQFF
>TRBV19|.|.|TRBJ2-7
TGTGCCAGTAGTCGGACAGTTTCCTCCTACGAGCAGTACTTC
CASSRTVSSYEQYF
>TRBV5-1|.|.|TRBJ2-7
TGCGCCAGCAGCTTGGAAGGGCAGGGGTTCTACGAGCAGTACTTC
CASSLEGQGFYEQYF
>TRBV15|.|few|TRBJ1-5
TGTGCCACCAGCTTTTCCTTGGGACTCTCTGAGCCCCAGCATTTT
CATSFSLGLSEPQHF
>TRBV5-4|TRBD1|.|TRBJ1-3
TGTGCCAGCAGCTTGGACTTGGGACAGGGGACAGGAAACACCATATATTTT
CASSLDLGQGTGNTIYF
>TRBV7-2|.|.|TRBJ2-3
TGTGCCAGCAGCTTAGCAACAGGGTTCACAGATACGCAGTATTTT
CASSLATGFTDTQYF
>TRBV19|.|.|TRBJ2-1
TGTGCCAGTGGCCAGACAGCGTACAATGAGCAGTTCTTC
CASGQTAYNEQFF
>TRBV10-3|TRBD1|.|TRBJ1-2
TGTGCCACCCTTTCCCCCGATACAGGGGACTATGGCTACACCTTC
CATLSPDTGDYGYTF
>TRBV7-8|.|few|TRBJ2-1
TGTGCCAGCAGCCGTCAAGACTCTGCCTACAATGAGCAGTTCTTC
CASSRQDSAYNEQFF
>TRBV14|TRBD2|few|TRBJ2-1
TGTGCCAGCAGCCAAGCTGCGGGAGGGTCCTACAATGAGCAGTTCTTC
CASSQAAGGSYNEQFF
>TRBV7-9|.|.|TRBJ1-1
TGTGCCAGCAGCGATCCCTTACAGGGAAACACTGAAGCTTTCTTT
CASSDPLQGNTEAFF
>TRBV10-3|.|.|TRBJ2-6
TGTGCCATCAGTGAAATCAGGAGGGCCGAGCACGTCGGCTCTGGGGCCAACGTCCTGACTTTC
CAISEIRRAEHVGSGANVLTF
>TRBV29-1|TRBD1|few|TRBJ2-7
TGCAGCGTTGAGGGACAGGGGTCAGATAAGGTTTTC
CSVEGQGSDKVF
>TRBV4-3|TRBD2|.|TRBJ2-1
TGCGCCAGCAGCCAACTATTCGGGAGGGCCAACAATGAGCAGTTCTTC
CASSQLFGRANNEQFF
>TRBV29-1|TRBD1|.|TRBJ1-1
TGCAGCGTGCGTAGGACAGGATCAGAAGCTTTCTTT
CSVRRTGSEAFF
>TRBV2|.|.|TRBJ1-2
TGTGCCAGCAGTGACAACAGCTATGGCTACACCTTC
CASSDNSYGYTF
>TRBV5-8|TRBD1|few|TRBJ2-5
TGTGCCAGCAGCTTCGGACAGGGAGAAGAGACCCAGTACTTC
CASSFGQGEETQYF
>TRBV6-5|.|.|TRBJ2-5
TGTGCCAGCAGTTACTTGACAGGTCAAGAGACCCAGTACTTC
CASSYLTGQETQYF
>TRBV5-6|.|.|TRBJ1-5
TGTGCCAGCAGCTTGGGATGGGGAGCCCAGCCCCAGCATTTT
CASSLGWGAQPQHF
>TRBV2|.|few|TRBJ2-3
TGTGCCAGCAGGTTACAGGGCACTAGCACAGATACGCAGTATTTT
CASRLQGTSTDTQYF
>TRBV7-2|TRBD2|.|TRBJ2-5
TGTGCCAGCAGCCTGGAGGGGCTAGCGGGACGGACCCAGTACTTC
CASSLEGLAGRTQYF
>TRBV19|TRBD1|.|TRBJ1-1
TGTGCCAGTAGTATAGACCGGGACAGTGGTTTTGAGAACACTGAAGCTTTCTTT
CASSIDRDSGFENTEAFF
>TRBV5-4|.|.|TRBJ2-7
TGTGCCAGCAGCTGGGATGGGGGGTACGAGCAGTACTTC
CASSWDGGYEQYF
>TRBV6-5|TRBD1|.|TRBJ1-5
TGTGCCAGCAGTCGGGACAGAAATAGCAATCAGCCCCAGCATTTT
CASSRDRNSNQPQHF
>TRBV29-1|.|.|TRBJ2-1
TGCAGCGTTGGCCTGACAGGGCAGTTCTTC
CSVGLTGQFF
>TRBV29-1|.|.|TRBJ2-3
TGCAGCGTTGAGAACCGACTAGTGGGGAGCACAGATACGCAGTATTTT
CSVENRLVGSTDTQYF
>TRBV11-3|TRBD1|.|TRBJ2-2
TGTGCCAGCAGCTTCTCGGGACAGAAGAGCGGGGAGCTGTTTTTT
CASSFSGQKSGELFF
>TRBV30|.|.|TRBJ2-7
TGTGCCGGACTTTCATCGGGCCACGAGCAGTACTTC
CAGLSSGHEQYF
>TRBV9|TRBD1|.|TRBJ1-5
TGTGCCAGCAGTCCCACCGGGACAGAGGGGCAGCCCCAGCATTTT
CASSPTGTEGQPQHF
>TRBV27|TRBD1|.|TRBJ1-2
TGTGCCAGCAGTTTCGACGACAGGGTGGGTGGCTACACCTTC
CASSFDDRVGGYTF
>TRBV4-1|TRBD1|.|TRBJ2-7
TGCGCCAGCAGCCGCTCGGGACAGGGGAACGAGCAGCACTTC
CASSRSGQGNEQHF
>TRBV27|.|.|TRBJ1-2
TGTGCCAGCAGTTCCCCAGGAAACTATGGCTACACCTTC
CASSSPGNYGYTF
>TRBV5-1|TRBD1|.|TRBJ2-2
TGCGCCAGCAGCTTGCCCGGGACAGAAAGGGCCGGGGAGCTGTTTTTT
CASSLPGTERAGELFF
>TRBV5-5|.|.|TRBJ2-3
TGTGCCAGCAGCTTGAATGTCAGGAGCACAGATACGCAGTATTTT
CASSLNVRSTDTQYF
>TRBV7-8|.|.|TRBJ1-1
TGTGCCAGCAGCTTAGGGGTGCGGCAAACTGAAGCTTTCTTT
CASSLGVRQTEAFF
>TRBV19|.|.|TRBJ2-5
TGTGCCAGTAGTATAAGTTCAGGGATCGAGACCCAGTACTTC
CASSISSGIETQYF
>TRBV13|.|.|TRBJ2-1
TGTGCCAGCAGCTTTAAACGCAGGATGTACAATGAGCAGTTCTTC
CASSFKRRMYNEQFF
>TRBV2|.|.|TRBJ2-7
TGTGCCAGCAGAGTCCAGGGCCTGTACGAGCAGTACTTC
CASRVQGLYEQYF
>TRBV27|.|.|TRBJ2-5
TGTGCCAGCAGTTTTAGAGAGACCCAGTACTTC
CASSFRETQYF
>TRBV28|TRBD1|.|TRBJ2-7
TGTGCCACCCAAGGGACAGGGGTTGCCGAGCAGTACTTC
CATQGTGVAEQYF
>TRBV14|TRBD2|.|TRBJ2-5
TGTGCCAGCAGCCAAGTGCGGGGGGCCGGGGAGACCCAGTACTTC
CASSQVRGAGETQYF
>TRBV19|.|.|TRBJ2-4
TGTGCCAGTAGTATCTTTGTAACAGCCGCTTTGGGCATTCAGTACTTC
CASSIFVTAALGIQYF
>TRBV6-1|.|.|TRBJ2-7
TGTGCCAGCAGCATCGGACTGGACTCCTACGAGCAGTACTTC
CASSIGLDSYEQYF
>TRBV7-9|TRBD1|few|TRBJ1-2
TGTGCCAGCAGCTTCGGGCAGGGGGATGGCTACACCTTC
CASSFGQGDGYTF
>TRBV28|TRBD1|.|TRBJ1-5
TGTGCCAGCAGTCCGGGGACAGCAGGACCAAATCAGCCCCAGCATTTT
CASSPGTAGPNQPQHF
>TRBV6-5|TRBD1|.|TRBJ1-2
TGTGCCAGCAAGGGACAGGGTGACGTTGGCTACACCTTC
CASKGQGDVGYTF
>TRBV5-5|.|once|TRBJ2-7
TGTGCCAGCAGCTTAACAGGGCTCAACTCCTACGAGCAGTACTTC
CASSLTGLNSYEQYF
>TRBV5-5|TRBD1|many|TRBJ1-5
TGTGCCAGCAGCTTGGGGGGTCCTACAGGGGACCAGCCCCAGCATTTT
CASSLGGPTGDQPQHF
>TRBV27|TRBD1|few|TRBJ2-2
TGTGCCACCAGACAGGGGACGAACACCGGGGAGCTGTTTTTT
CATRQGTNTGELFF
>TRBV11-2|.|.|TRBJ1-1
TGTGCCAGCAGCGCGCCGCAGGGTGTACCCACTGAAGCTTTCTTT
CASSAPQGVPTEAFF